The clone carrying this T cell receptor beta chain was observed a single time. Its specificity is unknown. The data stem from a study of CD4 T cells in relation to SARS-CoV-2 and coronaviruses. Before the COVID-19 pandemic, during about 2011-2019, CD4+ T cells were taken from unexposed donors. The cells were cultured for about ten days before CD4+ T cells were isolated. Method: immunoSEQ multiplex PCR; TCRdb's copy keeps in-frame clones and lacks some. The sample lists under 25,000 clones; around four fifths were seen once. Study-level findings and limits: SARS-CoV-2-driven expansion was significantly weaker in crossreactive than monoreactive clones.

V was clipped by 4 bases and J by 0 bases, with 10 bases between them. The CDR3 runs 15 residues. The germline CDR1 and CDR2 sequences are LGHDT and YNNKEL (reference sequence). The chain is built from TRBV3-1 (or the pseudogene TRBV3-2) and TRBJ1-3; D not resolved. This clonotype was obtained from a human donor in good health. The sequencing input was CD4+ T cells from PBMCs, cultured in vitro. CDR3: CASSRLVDSGNTIYF. CDR3 DNA sequence: TGTGCCAGCAGCCGACTTGTAGACTCTGGAAACACCATATATTTT.